The 25 T cell receptor beta chains in this list originate from one sample, sequenced in a study of blood T cell repertoires in COVID-19. Sequencing used immunoSEQ multiplex PCR; TCRdb keeps in-frame clones, though not all of them. This table has around 200,000 clones, less than 90% appearing once. The sequenced sample consisted of peripheral blood. The receptors derive from a man in his 70s with active or convalescent COVID-19.

This clone turned up a few times. The chain combines TRBV18 with TRBJ2-7, with a possible D match to TRBD2 (5 bases). The CDR3 length is 13 residues. CDR1 and CDR2 from the germline V gene are KGHSH and LQKENI. V was trimmed by 6 bases and J by 3 bases, leaving 12 bases between them. CDR3 in DNA: TGTGCCAGCTCTGCCTCCCGGGACTACGAGCAGTACTTC. This encodes CASSASRDYEQYF.

The V gene is TRBV6-1, the J gene TRBJ1-2; D uncertain. Germline V gives CDR1 MNHNS, CDR2 SASEGT. With 4 bases removed from V and 3 bases from J, the gap between germline ends came to 21 bases. The CDR3 length is 17 residues. The CDR3 sequence is CASSVSVAVSWDYGYTF. The CDR3 coding sequence is TGTGCCAGCAGTGTATCCGTGGCGGTCTCTTGGGACTATGGCTACACCTTC.

The chain couples TRBV9 to TRBJ2-1; 7 bases agree with TRBD2. V shed 0 bases, J shed 3 bases, and the junction held 6 bases outside the gene matches. CDR1 and CDR2 (germline): SGDLS, YYNGEE. There are 16 residues in the CDR3. CDR3 DNA: TGTGCCAGCAGCGTAGAGGCTAGCGGATACTACAATGAGCAGTTCTTC. As protein: CASSVEASGYYNEQFF. The full variable domain, in which reference TRBV9 and TRBJ2-1 provide the parts outside the CDR3, is DSGVTQTPKHLITATGQRVTLRCSPRSGDLSVYWYQQSLDQGLQFLIQYYNGEERAKGNILERFSAQQFPDLHSELNLSSLELGDSALYFCASSVEASGYYNEQFFGPGTRLTVL.

The rearrangement uses TRBV11-3 and TRBJ2-3; 11 nucleotides line up with TRBD2. The CDR3 covers 16 residues. Trimming cost V 5 bases and J 0 bases; bases outside gene matches: 4. Germline V lookup: CDR1 SGHNT, CDR2 YENEEA. CDR3 nucleotide sequence: TGTGCCAGCAGCCTGGGACTAGCGGCCAGCACAGATACGCAGTATTTT. The encoded protein is CASSLGLAASTDTQYF.

The chain joins TRBV28 to TRBJ1-4; no firm D call. Germline V gene data show CDR1 as MDHEN and CDR2 as SYDVKM. The length of the CDR3 is 12 residues. V lost 8 bases and J 5 bases, leaving 9 bases between the germline ends. The CDR3 protein is CASAGQNEKLFF. DNA for the CDR3: TGTGCCAGCGCTGGGCAGAATGAAAAACTGTTTTTT.

This clone was seen a handful of times. The genes are TRBV7-9 and TRBJ2-2, with a tentative D call TRBD2 (5 bases). The CDR3 totals 14 residues. Germline CDR1 reads SEHNR; CDR2 reads FQNEAQ (reference sequence). The germline V and J ends were trimmed by 2 bases and 7 bases, with 11 bases remaining between them. The CDR3 DNA reads TGTGCCAGCAGCTTATTGAGGGAAGGCGGGGAGCTGTTTTTT. This sequence encodes CASSLLREGGELFF. Filled out from reference TRBV7-9 and TRBJ2-2, the complete variable domain reads DTGVSQNPRHKITKRGQNVTFRCDPISEHNRLYWYRQTLGQGPEFLTYFQNEAQLEKSRLLSDRFSAERPKGSFSTLEIQRTEQGDSAMYLCASSLLREGGELFFGEGSRLTVL.

V usage is TRBV5-4 and J usage is TRBJ2-7; D ambiguous. V lost 0 bases, J lost 4 bases, and 11 bases lay in between. The CDR3 is 14 residues long. CDR1 and CDR2 from the germline V gene are SGHNT and YYREEE (reference sequence). The CDR3 sequence: CASSLAFTRYEQYF. CDR3 bases: TGTGCCAGCAGCTTGGCCTTCACACGTTACGAGCAGTACTTC.

J is TRBJ2-5 and V is TRBV15; D possibly corresponds to TRBD1 (6 bases). Germline CDR1 is LNHNV and CDR2 is YYDKDF (reference sequence). V lost 0 bases, J lost 7 bases, and 15 bases lay in between. This CDR3 is built from 15 residues. The CDR3 reads CATSRDRTAARTQYF. Here the CDR3 DNA reads TGTGCCACCAGCAGAGACCGGACAGCGGCCCGGACCCAGTACTTC. Full variable domain (outside the CDR3, taken from reference TRBV15 and TRBJ2-5): DAMVIQNPRYQVTQFGKPVTLSCSQTLNHNVMYWYQQKSSQAPKLLFHYYDKDFNNEADTPDNFQSRRPNTSFCFLDIRSPGLGDTAMYLCATSRDRTAARTQYFGPGTRLLVL.

The rearrangement uses TRBV5-6 and TRBJ1-1; 8 nucleotides line up with TRBD1. V lost 4 bases, J lost 5 bases, and 10 bases stayed unmatched. Germline assignment: CDR1 SGHDT and CDR2 YYEEEE. The CDR3 has 15 residues. The CDR3: CASSTTWTGRTEAFF. In DNA, the CDR3 is TGTGCCAGCAGCACCACGTGGACAGGGAGGACTGAAGCTTTCTTT.

The V and J genes are TRBV9 and TRBJ2-3, with D possibly TRBD2 on 6 matching bases. V dropped 5 bases and J dropped 2 bases, with 12 bases sitting between them. This CDR3 region has 14 residues. The V gene's germline CDR1 is SGDLS and CDR2 YYNGEE. CDR3 DNA sequence: TGTGCCAGCAGTGCGGGGATACTCACAGATACGCAGTATTTT. Translation: CASSAGILTDTQYF.

This rearrangement joins TRBV9 to TRBJ1-5; unclear D gene. This CDR3 is built from 15 residues. Trimming removed 0 bases from V and 6 bases from J, with 13 bases in between. Looked up from germline, CDR1 is SGDLS and CDR2 is YYNGEE. CDR3 residues: CASSVGPERSQPQHF. CDR3 in DNA: TGTGCCAGCAGCGTAGGCCCCGAGAGGAGTCAGCCCCAGCATTTT.

The gene calls are TRBV5-6 and TRBJ2-2; the match to TRBD2 covers 7 bases. V dropped 0 bases and J dropped 7; count of bases not matched to a gene: 9. This CDR3 contains 16 residues. CDR1 and CDR2 from the germline V gene are SGHDT and YYEEEE. CDR3 nucleotides: TGTGCCAGCAGCTTGGCTGGGACTATGAGATTCGGGGAGCTGTTTTTT. This gives the protein CASSLAGTMRFGELFF.

V gene TRBV9 combines with J gene TRBJ1-1; D remains ambiguous. CDR3 size: 13 residues. Germline V CDR1 and CDR2: SGDLS, YYNGEE. V shed 7 bases and J shed 1 base, with 11 bases lying between them. The CDR3 DNA is TGTGCCAGCGCCGGGTTGGAGAACACTGAAGCTTTCTTT. It yields the protein CASAGLENTEAFF.

V gene TRBV5-5 combines with J gene TRBJ2-7, with 9 bases matching TRBD1. Per germline, CDR1 SGHKS and CDR2 YYEKEE (reference sequence). V trimming: 4 bases; J trimming: 0 bases; junction bases outside the gene matches: 5. This CDR3 has 15 amino acids. CDR3 in amino acids: CASSPPGQGSYEQYF. DNA for the CDR3: TGTGCCAGCAGCCCGCCGGGACAGGGCTCCTACGAGCAGTACTTC.

J is TRBJ1-6 and V is TRBV7-9; TRBD1 aligns across 7 bases. From germline, CDR1 is SEHNR and CDR2 FQNEAQ (reference sequence). The CDR3 is made up of 14 amino acids. V lost 6 bases, J lost 10 bases, and 9 bases stayed unmatched. CDR3 region: CASRPTGEQSPLHF. The CDR3 region has the DNA TGTGCCAGCAGACCCACAGGGGAACAATCACCCCTCCACTTT.

This clone has only one observation. The CDR3 DNA follows: TGCAGCGTTAAACAGGCGAACACTGAAGCTTTCTTT. This sequence encodes CSVKQANTEAFF. The chain recombines TRBV29-1 with TRBJ1-1, with D possibly TRBD1 on 5 matching bases. Trimming removed 5 bases at V and 1 base at J, with 8 bases between. Germline lookup yields CDR1 SQVTM and CDR2 ANQGSEA. The CDR3 is 12 residues long.

The V and J genes are TRBV30 and TRBJ1-4; a weak D match, TRBD1 (5 bases). Germline CDR1 reads GTSNPN; CDR2 reads SVGIG (reference sequence). V shed 2 bases and J shed 13 bases, with 23 bases lying between them. This CDR3 region has 15 residues. CDR3 residues: CAWSPLWGTKKSLFF. The CDR3 region has the DNA TGTGCCTGGAGTCCCTTGTGGGGCACGAAAAAGTCACTGTTTTTT.

This clone was observed a handful of times. The chain uses TRBV10-2 and TRBJ2-1; 7 nucleotides align to TRBD2. CDR3 length: 16 residues. The germline V gene has CDR1 WSHSY and CDR2 SAAADI. V shed 7 bases and J 1 base; nucleotides not matched to a gene: 10. The CDR3 loop reads CASTLSGAGSYNEQFF. In DNA, the CDR3 is TGCGCCAGCACCCTCTCTGGAGCGGGGTCCTACAATGAGCAGTTCTTC.

The chain uses TRBV15 and TRBJ1-1; D ambiguous. Deletions cut 1 base from V and 5 bases from J, with 20 bases between. The CDR3 consists of 17 residues. Germline assignment: CDR1 LNHNV and CDR2 YYDKDF (reference sequence). This chain's CDR3 is CATSRGWGGRAETEAFF. The CDR3 DNA reads TGTGCCACCAGCAGAGGATGGGGAGGGAGGGCTGAGACTGAAGCTTTCTTT.

V and J are TRBV28 and TRBJ2-3; possible D gene TRBD1, 6 bases. V lost 5 bases to trimming and J lost 2 bases, with 20 bases between them. This CDR3 is 17 amino acids long. Looked up from germline, CDR1 is MDHEN and CDR2 is SYDVKM. CDR3 protein: CASSTLVGGGPTDTQYF. In DNA, the CDR3 is TGTGCCAGCAGTACCCTTGTTGGGGGCGGGCCCACAGATACGCAGTATTTT. The full variable domain, with the rest looked up from reference TRBV28 and TRBJ2-3, is DVKVTQSSRYLVKRTGEKVFLECVQDMDHENMFWYRQDPGLGLRLIYFSYDVKMKEKGDIPEGYSVSREKKERFSLILESASTNQTSMYLCASSTLVGGGPTDTQYFGPGTRLTVL.

The V and J genes are TRBV28 and TRBJ2-1; TRBD2 matches 9 bases. Trimming cost V 6 bases and J 13 bases; bases outside gene matches: 10. Per germline, CDR1 MDHEN and CDR2 SYDVKM. The CDR3 runs to 13 residues. CDR3 bases: TGTGCCAGCAGCCAGACCCCCGGGACTAGCCAGTTCTTC. It translates to CASSQTPGTSQFF.

CDR3: CASSVGTGRNTGELFF. The CDR3 region has the DNA TGTGCCAGCAGCGTAGGGACAGGGAGGAACACCGGGGAGCTGTTTTTT. The chain combines TRBV9 with TRBJ2-2; 8 bases are a match to TRBD1. The CDR3 extends over 16 amino acids. The germline V gene encodes CDR1 SGDLS and CDR2 YYNGEE. With 0 bases clipped from V and 1 base from J, the junction kept 2 bases outside the gene matches.

This clone was picked up a small number of times. The V call is TRBV27, the J call TRBJ2-7, with TRBD1 matching 9 bases. CDR3 length: 14 residues. Trimming cost V 6 bases and J 0 bases; bases outside gene matches: 3. The germline gives CDR1 MNHEY, CDR2 SMNVEV (reference sequence). The CDR3 nucleotides read TGTGCCAGCAGGCGGGACAGGGACTCCTACGAGCAGTACTTC. Translated, it gives CASRRDRDSYEQYF.

V and J are TRBV2 and TRBJ1-4; TRBD1 matches at 9 bases. Germline assignment: CDR1 SNHLY and CDR2 FYNNEI. The V and J ends lost 6 bases and 5 bases, in that order; junction bases with no gene match: 4. CDR3 size: 14 residues. CDR3 loop: CASSPGTGNEKLFF. The CDR3 region has the DNA TGTGCCAGCAGCCCCGGGACAGGGAATGAAAAACTGTTTTTT.

The J gene is TRBJ2-7, the V gene TRBV11-2, with D possibly matching TRBD1 (6 bases). The V gene lost 1 base and the J gene lost 6 bases, with 13 bases spanning the gap. The CDR3 is made up of 14 amino acids. CDR1 and CDR2 (germline): SGHAT, FQNNGV. Here the CDR3 reads CASSLGLAQGEQYF. CDR3 bases: TGTGCCAGCAGCTTAGGGCTAGCACAGGGCGAGCAGTACTTC.